This record covers a single TCR beta chain. The method was immunoSEQ multiplex PCR; TCRdb's version includes in-frame clones alone and lacks a portion of them. In the table there are 90,000 to 150,000 clones, about 87% of which are singletons. The source of the sample is a study of control samples from healthy donors and cancer patients. Germline-derived CDR1 and CDR2 are MNHEY and SVGAGI. CDR3 size: 13 residues. V was shortened by 5 bases and J by 7 bases, with 14 bases between the two germline ends. J is TRBJ1-2 and V is TRBV6-5; possibly TRBD1 for D (5 bases). The clonotype was recovered from a man aged 40-49 years in good health. The sample was blood. CDR3 DNA sequence: TGTGCCAGCAGTCCCGGCCGCGGGGGTGGCTACACCTTC. Translation gives CASSPGRGGGYTF.